The 18 T cell receptor beta chains given below trace back to one sample, sequenced in a study of blood T cells in healthy people across ages. Primers used in a second PCR of about 6 to 11 cycles were a sample-barcoded 5' primer and a J-beta primer mix. TCRdb reprocessed the 5' RACE reads via MiXCR and lists one record per CDR3 protein. Here the sample spans about 1,400,000 distinct CDR3 sequences, approximately 59% being singletons. Material: blood. The receptors were sampled from a man aged 18 to 29 in good health.

V usage is TRBV10-2 and J usage is TRBJ2-3, with 12 nucleotides matching TRBD2. The ends lost 0 bases at V and 2 bases at J; junction bases unmatched: 6. CDR1 and CDR2 (germline): WSHSY, SAAADI. This CDR3 has 18 amino acids. CDR3 loop: CASSESLAGGPVTDTQYF. The CDR3 nucleotides read TGCGCCAGCAGTGAGTCGCTAGCGGGAGGGCCCGTCACAGATACGCAGTATTTT.

This clonotype came up a few times. The V gene is TRBV18, the J gene TRBJ2-7; 10 nucleotides agree with TRBD2. From germline, CDR1 is KGHSH and CDR2 LQKENI. This CDR3 region has 14 residues. V lost 3 bases, J lost 2 bases, and 1 base stayed unmatched. CDR3 coding DNA: TGTGCCAGCTCACCGAGCGGGAGGGCCTACGAGCAGTACTTC. Amino acids: CASSPSGRAYEQYF.

This clonotype was recorded once. The chain uses TRBV6-1 and TRBJ2-5; 7 bases are a match to TRBD1. The CDR3 spans 15 residues. Trimming took 3 bases from V and 3 from J; bases not matched to a gene: 7. Per germline, CDR1 MNHNS and CDR2 SASEGT. The CDR3 is CASSELGTEEETQYF. The CDR3, as DNA: TGTGCCAGCAGTGAGTTGGGGACAGAAGAAGAGACCCAGTACTTC.

This clonotype was seen a handful of times. J is TRBJ2-7 and V is TRBV6-5; 8 nucleotides line up with TRBD2. The germline V gene encodes CDR1 MNHEY and CDR2 SVGAGI. The CDR3 extends over 13 amino acids. The V segment lost 6 bases and the J segment 2 bases; nucleotides outside the gene matches: 3. CDR3 in amino acids: CASRGGLAYEQYF. CDR3 DNA sequence: TGTGCCAGCAGGGGGGGACTAGCCTACGAGCAGTACTTC.

CDR3 region: CASRKGEVSPLHF. CDR3 sequence (DNA): TGTGCCAGCAGAAAGGGTGAAGTATCACCCCTCCACTTT. The chain links TRBV6-5 to TRBJ1-6; unclear D gene. CDR1 and CDR2 (germline): MNHEY, SVGAGI. The CDR3 spans 13 residues. Trimming removed 6 bases from V and 10 bases from J, with 13 bases in between.

This chain joins TRBV4-3 and TRBJ2-5, with 9 bases matching TRBD1. The germline V gene has CDR1 LGHNA and CDR2 YSLEER. The CDR3 consists of 15 residues. With 4 bases clipped from V and 5 bases from J, the junction kept 8 bases outside the gene matches. CDR3 loop: CASSLTGGDSETQYF. DNA for the CDR3: TGCGCCAGCAGCCTGACAGGGGGGGACTCGGAGACCCAGTACTTC.

This clonotype occurred once. The rearrangement joins TRBV18 to TRBJ1-4; D call uncertain. This CDR3 spans 15 amino acids. V was trimmed by 1 base and J by 7 bases, leaving 13 bases between them. In germline, CDR1 is KGHSH, CDR2 LQKENI. CDR3 nucleotides: TGTGCCAGCTCACCACAGTCCGCCGCCAGTGAAAAACTGTTTTTT. Translated: CASSPQSAASEKLFF.

CDR3 residues: CASSYLSSGEQFF. The CDR3 DNA follows: TGTGCCAGCAGCTATCTCAGCAGCGGTGAGCAGTTCTTC. The chain joins TRBV11-3 to TRBJ2-1; D might be TRBD2 (5 bases). Germline loops: CDR1 SGHNT, CDR2 YENEEA. The CDR3 is 13 amino acids. V was cut by 4 bases and J by 9 bases, with 13 bases left in between.

The V and J genes are TRBV14 and TRBJ2-7; D gene uncertain. Germline lookup yields CDR1 SGHDN and CDR2 FVKESK. V was clipped by 1 base and J by 0 bases, with 10 bases between them. The CDR3 sequence is 15 residues long. CDR3 in amino acids: CASSQVVTSSYEQYF. In DNA form, the CDR3 reads TGTGCCAGCAGCCAAGTGGTGACTTCCTCCTACGAGCAGTACTTC.

The chain is built from TRBV7-9 and TRBJ1-1; D call uncertain. The CDR3 has 12 residues. Germline CDR1 is SEHNR and CDR2 is FQNEAQ (reference sequence). Trimming shortened V by 1 base and J by 7 bases, and 7 bases separated the two germline ends. Here the CDR3 reads CASSLERNEAFF. CDR3 sequence (DNA): TGTGCCAGCAGCTTAGAACGCAATGAAGCTTTCTTT.

The chain joins TRBV9 to TRBJ1-2, with a possible D match to TRBD1 (6 bases). Deletions cut 3 bases from V and 10 bases from J, with 16 bases between. The CDR3 is 13 amino acids. Germline-derived CDR1 and CDR2 are SGDLS and YYNGEE. Written as DNA, the CDR3 is TGTGCCAGCAGCGCAGGGACATCAGGCGACTACACCTTC. Translated: CASSAGTSGDYTF.

A remark on this clonotype: A much more abundant neighbour one base away suggests this may be a read error. The V call is TRBV27, the J call TRBJ1-4; 8 nucleotides align to TRBD1. This CDR3 contains 14 residues. V gave up 5 bases and J gave up 8 bases; unmatched junction bases: 7. Germline assignment: CDR1 MNHEY and CDR2 SMNVEV (reference sequence). CDR3 protein: CASSRTGKKEKLFF. The CDR3 DNA follows: TGTGCCAGCAGTCGGACAGGGAAAAAGGAAAAACTGTTTTTT.

The genes are TRBV29-1 and TRBJ2-5; D may match TRBD1 or TRBD2 (5 bases each). V gave up 1 base and J gave up 5 bases, with 11 bases separating them. The CDR3 is 13 amino acids. The V gene's germline CDR1 is SQVTM and CDR2 ANQGSEA. The CDR3 nucleotides are TGCAGCGTTGAAGGGCCCGGGGCGGAGACCCAGTACTTC. Its translation: CSVEGPGAETQYF.

This clonotype was counted between two and nine times. This rearrangement joins TRBV6-5 to TRBJ1-6; D is uncertain. CDR1 MNHEY and CDR2 SVGAGI come from the germline V gene. V gave up 7 bases and J gave up 7 bases, with 8 bases separating them. The CDR3 has 12 amino acids. In DNA, the CDR3 is TGTGCCAGCACCACGGGCAATTCACCCCTCCACTTT. Amino acids: CASTTGNSPLHF.

In nucleotides, the CDR3 is TGTGCCAGCACCGTAACAGGGGCACGGGTCGATGGCTACACCTTC. Encoded protein: CASTVTGARVDGYTF. This sequence joins TRBV6-2 or TRBV6-3 and TRBJ1-2, with 7 bases fitting TRBD1. CDR3 length equals 15 residues. The ends lost 7 bases at V and 6 bases at J; junction bases unmatched: 14. The V gene's germline CDR1 is MNHEY and CDR2 SVGEGT.

The rearrangement links TRBV20-1 to TRBJ1-1; 7 positions agree with TRBD1. J gave up 11 bases and V 0 bases, and 9 bases lay outside the gene matches. Germline V gene data show CDR1 as DFQATT and CDR2 as SNEGSKA (reference sequence). CDR3 length: 13 residues. The CDR3 bases are TGCAGTGCTAGAGATATAGGGGGCCCGAGGGCTTTCTTT. Translation gives CSARDIGGPRAFF.

This clonotype was seen more than once but under ten times. The chain carries TRBV4-1 and TRBJ1-2; 9 bases agree with TRBD1. The trim removed 2 bases at V and 6 bases at J, leaving 7 bases unmatched. In germline, CDR1 is MGHRA, CDR2 YSYEKL. There are 15 residues in the CDR3. As DNA, the CDR3 is TGCGCCAGCAGCCAAATCCGGGACAGGGAGGATGGCTACACCTTC. Its protein product is CASSQIRDREDGYTF.

The V and J genes are TRBV18 and TRBJ2-7; D unresolved. CDR1 and CDR2 (germline): KGHSH, LQKENI. This CDR3 has 14 amino acids. Trimming cost V 4 bases and J 2 bases, with 12 bases left between them. The CDR3 DNA follows: TGTGCCAGCTCACAGACCCACAGTACCTACGAGCAGTACTTC. Translating gives CASSQTHSTYEQYF.